This T cell receptor (beta chain) stems from a study of blood T cell repertoires in COVID-19. As originally analysed: Estimates of nucleated cell counts were drawn from the amplification of reference gene primers. The data were produced by immunoSEQ multiplex PCR, yet TCRdb's version contains in-frame clones alone and is incomplete. V and J calls plus clone size are reproduced from that table; the DNA served to infer D and trimming. Of approximately 240,000 clones in the sample, 80% to 90% were seen once. Allocation to cohorts depended on clinical history reported by the participants. Sequencing used PBMCs or T cells enriched from blood (not recorded which). The clonotype comes from a woman in her forties or fifties in a cohort exposed to, infected with or recovered from COVID-19 (not recorded which).

CDR3: CASTPDSRTEAFF. CDR3 nucleotides: TGTGCCAGCACCCCAGACAGTAGGACTGAAGCTTTCTTT. The chain joins TRBV18 to TRBJ1-1; D is possibly TRBD1 (5 bases). The V gene lost 8 bases and the J gene lost 5 bases, with 15 bases spanning the gap. The germline gives CDR1 KGHSH, CDR2 LQKENI. The CDR3 covers 13 residues.